The T cell receptor beta chain described here comes from a study of OX40 agonist ivuxolimab in advanced cancers. Overall study: Ivuxolimab is an agonistic anti-OX40 (CD134) antibody, and patients were treated with it.

Method: immunoSEQ multiplex PCR; TCRdb's copy keeps in-frame clones and lacks some. Among some 50,000 clones listed, around 89% were seen once. Remarks on this clone: Its antigen is unidentified.

Study conclusions and caveats: Clonal expansion by week 6 occurred in CD4+ and CD8+ blood T cells (at 0.1 to 3.0 mg/kg). Expanded clones tended on average to be more numerous among CD8+ T cells than CD4+.

This material consisted of CD4+ or CD8+ T cells sorted from blood, taken in a trial of the OX40 agonist ivuxolimab. The clonotype originates from an adult with an advanced solid tumor such as melanoma, head and neck, liver or kidney cancer.

The DNA for the CDR3 is TGTGCCAGCAGAGAGACAGGGGCTAATGAAAAACTGTTTTTT. Protein: CASRETGANEKLFF. The chain joins TRBV6-5 to TRBJ1-4, with 8 bases identical to TRBD1. V dropped 6 bases and J dropped 3; count of bases not matched to a gene: 3. This CDR3 is built from 14 residues. The germline CDR1 and CDR2 sequences are MNHEY and SVGAGI.